This T cell receptor (beta chain) appears in the sequencing data of a study of blood T cell repertoires in COVID-19. Per the authors' pipeline: Amplified reference gene primers provided the basis for estimating nucleated cell counts. Only in-frame clones appear in the TCRdb table, and some are missing; sequencing was by immunoSEQ multiplex PCR. That table furnishes V, J and clone size, whereas the DNA furnished D and trimming. Counted here are 250,000 to 300,000 clones, roughly 89% occurring once; the ten biggest clones make up 8.8%. The study assigned cohorts using participant-reported clinical history. V was pared by 1 base and J by 6 bases, with 8 bases of the junction left unmatched. This CDR3 contains 16 residues. CDR1 is SGHTA, CDR2 FQGNSA, per germline.

The chain recombines TRBV7-2 with TRBJ2-1, with 8 nucleotides matching TRBD2. The TCR originated in a man aged 40-49 years who had recovered from COVID-19. What was sequenced was PBMCs or T cells enriched from blood (not recorded which). The CDR3 is CASSLVGLGGPNEQFF. The CDR3 DNA reads TGTGCCAGCAGCTTAGTGGGACTAGGAGGTCCCAATGAGCAGTTCTTC.